This T cell receptor beta chain was documented in a study of blood T cells in healthy people across ages. Primers used in a second PCR of roughly 7 to 12 cycles were a sample-barcoded 5' primer and a J-beta primer mix. Each CDR3 protein gets one entry after TCRdb re-called the 5' RACE reads with MiXCR. This table has roughly 800,000 distinct CDR3 sequences, 58% appearing once. This clonotype is a singleton in its sample. Its antigen is as yet unknown. CDR1 is LGHNA and CDR2 is YNFKEQ in the germline V gene. This CDR3 region has 15 residues. Trimming stripped 0 bases from V and 4 bases from J, with 9 bases between. Study observations and caveats: As age increased, TCR beta diversity per million T cells fell in a roughly linear fashion.

The receptor was derived from a man under 40 in good health. What was sequenced was blood. V usage is TRBV4-2 and J usage is TRBJ2-2; the D gene is possibly TRBD2 (5 bases). CDR3 in amino acids: CASSQEGVSTGELFF. In DNA form, the CDR3 reads TGTGCCAGCAGCCAAGAGGGAGTTAGCACCGGGGAGCTGTTTTTT.